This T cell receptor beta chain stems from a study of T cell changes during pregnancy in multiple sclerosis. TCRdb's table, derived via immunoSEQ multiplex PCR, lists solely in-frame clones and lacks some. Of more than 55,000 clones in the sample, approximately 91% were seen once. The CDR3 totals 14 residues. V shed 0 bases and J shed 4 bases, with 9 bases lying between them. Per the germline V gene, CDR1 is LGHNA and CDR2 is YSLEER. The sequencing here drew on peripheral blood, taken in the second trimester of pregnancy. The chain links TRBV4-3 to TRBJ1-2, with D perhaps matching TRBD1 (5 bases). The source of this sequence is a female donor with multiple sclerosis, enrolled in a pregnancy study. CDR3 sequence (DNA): TGCGCCAGCAGCCAAGATAGGACACCCTATGGCTACACCTTC. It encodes CASSQDRTPYGYTF.